Below, one T cell receptor beta chain is given with its context. The antigen is not known. Researchers took blood at baseline, on cycle 4 day 1, and on cycle 7 day 1. CDR3 length: 14 amino acids. The germline CDR1 and CDR2 sequences are LNHDA and SQIVND (reference sequence). Trimming removed 7 bases at V and 9 bases at J, with 19 bases between. Assay used: immunoSEQ multiplex PCR; TCRdb lists only in-frame clones, some missing. The sample consists of roughly 65,000 clones, 80% to 85% of them appearing once. The data are from a study of OX40 agonist ivuxolimab in advanced cancers. About the research overall: An agonistic human IgG2 monoclonal antibody against OX40 (CD134) was given. Overall study findings and caveats: More expanded clones were seen, on average, in CD8+ T cells than in CD4+. In the 0.1 to 3.0 mg/kg range, CD4+ and CD8+ blood T cells had expanded clonally by week 6.

This chain uses TRBV19 with TRBJ1-5; D is perhaps TRBD1 (6 bases). The sequence came from an adult with an advanced solid tumor such as melanoma, head and neck, liver or kidney cancer. The material sequenced was CD4+ or CD8+ T cells sorted from blood, taken in a trial of the OX40 agonist ivuxolimab. Here the CDR3 DNA reads TGTGCCAGTATCCAGGACAGCCGGTCCGGGCCCCAGCATTTT. Translated, it gives CASIQDSRSGPQHF.